The clone carrying this TCR beta chain has only one observation. This record comes from a study of blood T cell repertoires in COVID-19. The assay was immunoSEQ multiplex PCR, and TCRdb's table has in-frame clones only and misses some. The table records under 400,000 clones, roughly 90% of them present only once. Between the trimmed V and J ends, which lost 5 bases and 1 base, there was a span of 11 bases. This CDR3 contains 14 residues. Germline CDR1 SGHRS, CDR2 YFSETQ. Sequenced input: peripheral blood. V and J are TRBV5-1 and TRBJ2-3; D perhaps matches TRBD1 (6 bases). This sequence was found in a woman aged 55-69 years with COVID-19, enrolled during active disease. CDR3 protein: CASSSGVRTDTQYF. DNA of the CDR3: TGCGCCAGCAGTTCAGGGGTTCGCACAGATACGCAGTATTTT.